This T cell receptor (beta chain) originates from a study of T cell responses to AZD1222 COVID-19 vaccine. The protocol was immunoSEQ multiplex PCR, while the TCRdb copy is restricted to in-frame clones and leaves out a portion. The sample holds some 160,000 clones, about 92% seen once. From germline, CDR1 is SEHNR and CDR2 FQNEAQ (reference sequence). The length of the CDR3 is 16 residues. The trim removed 5 bases at V and 2 bases at J, leaving 8 bases unmatched. The V call is TRBV7-9, the J call TRBJ2-2; TRBD2 matches at 7 bases. The sequencing used peripheral blood, collected on day 0 of AZD1222 vaccination. The sequence derives from an adult in good health. The CDR3 DNA sequence: TGTGCCAGCAGCAAGGGACTAACGGCAAACACCGGGGAGCTGTTTTTT. Translated, it gives CASSKGLTANTGELFF.